These 16 T cell receptor beta chains originate from one sample sequenced in a study of blood T cell repertoires in COVID-19. Here immunoSEQ multiplex PCR was the method, and the copy in TCRdb shows in-frame clones only, minus some. The data contain hundreds of thousands of clones, roughly 90% of them singletons. Sequences were obtained from peripheral blood. The receptors derive from a woman between 65 and 79 years old with COVID-19, enrolled during active disease.

Worth noting for this clone: The identical CDR3 is also encoded by other nucleotide sequences in the sample. The genes are TRBV19 and TRBJ1-2; D uncertain. The germline gives CDR1 LNHDA, CDR2 SQIVND (reference sequence). The V end was cut by 5 bases, the J end by 6 bases, with 7 bases between. CDR3 length: 11 amino acids. The CDR3 is CASSRRDGYTF. DNA of the CDR3: TGTGCCAGTAGTCGGCGGGATGGCTACACCTTC.

The V call is TRBV4-1, the J call TRBJ1-1; tentative D call: TRBD1 (5 bases). Germline V gives CDR1 MGHRA, CDR2 YSYEKL. Trimming shortened V by 5 bases and J by 1 base, and 8 bases separated the two germline ends. This CDR3 has 13 amino acids. The CDR3 coding sequence is TGCGCCAGCAGCTTGACAGCGAACACTGAAGCTTTCTTT. Its translation is CASSLTANTEAFF.

This clone has only one observation. V gene TRBV7-8 combines with J gene TRBJ1-5, with 7 nucleotides matching TRBD1. CDR1 is SGHVS, CDR2 FQNEAQ, per germline. The CDR3 runs to 14 residues. J was trimmed by 10 bases and V by 5 bases; bases with no gene match: 11. CDR3 sequence reads: CASSAGDSSRPQHF. In DNA form, the CDR3 reads TGTGCCAGCAGCGCTGGGGACAGCTCTCGTCCCCAGCATTTT.

This chain connects TRBV5-6 to TRBJ1-2; maybe TRBD1 (6 bases). The CDR3 runs 13 residues. The V gene lost 2 bases and the J gene lost 8 bases, with 13 bases spanning the gap. In germline, CDR1 is SGHDT, CDR2 YYEEEE. This CDR3 reads CASSLQGTDGYTF. Written as DNA, the CDR3 is TGTGCCAGCAGCTTACAGGGCACGGACGGCTACACCTTC.

The chain employs TRBV9 and TRBJ2-1; D call uncertain. V was pared by 4 bases and J by 8 bases, with 16 bases between. Germline V lookup: CDR1 SGDLS, CDR2 YYNGEE. This CDR3 contains 14 residues. This chain's CDR3 is CASSPEASFYEQFF. CDR3 DNA sequence: TGTGCCAGCAGCCCAGAGGCTAGTTTTTATGAGCAGTTCTTC.

The genes are TRBV7-9 and TRBJ2-5; 12 nucleotides match TRBD1. The CDR3 spans 15 residues. Germline trimming cut 3 bases from V and 4 bases from J; bases unmatched to any gene: 3. Germline V gives CDR1 SEHNR, CDR2 FQNEAQ (reference sequence). The CDR3 spells CASSFGTGGGETQYF. The CDR3 coding sequence is TGTGCCAGCAGCTTCGGGACAGGGGGCGGAGAGACCCAGTACTTC.

This rearrangement joins TRBV5-1 to TRBJ2-7, with TRBD1 identical over 8 bases. The germline V gene has CDR1 SGHRS and CDR2 YFSETQ. This CDR3 region has 14 residues. Unmatched junction bases numbered 5, after V lost 4 bases and J lost 2 bases. This chain's CDR3 is CASSPTGGTYEQYF. CDR3 nucleotide sequence: TGCGCCAGCAGCCCCACAGGGGGGACCTACGAGCAGTACTTC.

The chain links TRBV30 to TRBJ1-1, with 9 bases aligning to TRBD1. J gave up 5 bases and V 2 bases, and 6 bases lay outside the gene matches. The CDR3 totals 14 residues. The germline V gene encodes CDR1 GTSNPN and CDR2 SVGIG (reference sequence). CDR3 bases: TGTGCCTGGAGTAATCTACAGGGGGCAACTGAAGCTTTCTTT. It yields the protein CAWSNLQGATEAFF.

This clone occurred once. The rearrangement joins TRBV29-1 to TRBJ1-2, with D perhaps TRBD1 (6 bases). Germline V CDR1 and CDR2: SQVTM, ANQGSEA. The CDR3 loop spans 16 amino acids. V lost 2 bases, J lost 3 bases, and 19 bases lay in between. CDR3 in DNA: TGCAGCGTTGAACCTCACAGGGTAATCTTTGACTATGGCTACACCTTC. The encoded protein is CSVEPHRVIFDYGYTF.

This chain joins TRBV29-1 and TRBJ1-2, with D possibly TRBD1 on 5 matching bases. CDR3 length: 13 residues. Per germline, CDR1 SQVTM and CDR2 ANQGSEA. Trimming stripped 0 bases from V and 8 bases from J, with 13 bases between. The CDR3 spells CSVEDKGVTGYTF. DNA of the CDR3: TGCAGCGTTGAAGATAAAGGGGTGACCGGCTACACCTTC.

This clone was recorded a few times. V and J are TRBV7-9 and TRBJ1-2; D gene unclear. There are 13 residues in the CDR3. The V gene lost 1 base and the J gene lost 4 bases, with 7 bases spanning the gap. CDR1 SEHNR and CDR2 FQNEAQ come from the germline V gene (reference sequence). CDR3 amino acids: CASSLDTFYGYTF. The CDR3 region has the DNA TGTGCCAGCAGCTTAGACACATTCTATGGCTACACCTTC.

The chain uses TRBV30 and TRBJ1-1; possible D gene TRBD1, 5 bases. CDR1 and CDR2 (germline): GTSNPN, SVGIG (reference sequence). Trimming pared 4 bases from V and 4 bases from J, leaving 13 bases between. This CDR3 is built from 13 residues. CDR3 sequence (DNA): TGTGCCTGGACTGGGGGGTGGGCCACTGAAGCTTTCTTT. It encodes CAWTGGWATEAFF.

The V gene is TRBV5-1, the J gene TRBJ2-5; D unresolved. Between the trimmed V and J ends, which lost 0 bases and 4 bases, there was a span of 19 bases. Germline CDR1 is SGHRS and CDR2 is YFSETQ. The CDR3 is made up of 17 amino acids. The CDR3, as DNA: TGCGCCAGCAGCTTGGGGTTAGAGAGCGCTCCCCTAGAGACCCAGTACTTC. This codes for CASSLGLESAPLETQYF.

The V and J genes are TRBV18 and TRBJ2-3, with D uncertain. V was cut by 3 bases and J by 6 bases, with 4 bases left in between. The CDR3 loop spans 11 amino acids. The germline CDR1 and CDR2 sequences are KGHSH and LQKENI. CDR3 residues: CASSPSDTQYF. CDR3 sequence (DNA): TGTGCCAGCTCACCTAGCGATACGCAGTATTTT.

The chain is built from TRBV20-1 and TRBJ2-7; 8 positions match TRBD1. The junction had 7 bases not matched to a gene; V was cut back by 3 bases and J by 0 bases. Germline values: CDR1 DFQATT, CDR2 SNEGSKA (reference sequence). This CDR3 is built from 15 residues. CDR3 DNA sequence: TGCAGTGCTAGTTTTGGACAGGGAATCTCCTACGAGCAGTACTTC. Amino acid sequence: CSASFGQGISYEQYF.

This chain joins TRBV19 and TRBJ2-3; TRBD2 aligns across 7 bases. Unmatched junction bases numbered 6, after V lost 2 bases and J lost 1 base. This CDR3 comprises 16 residues. Germline CDR1 LNHDA, CDR2 SQIVND (reference sequence). The CDR3 region is CASSIRGGGRTDTQYF. Here the CDR3 DNA reads TGTGCCAGTAGTATACGAGGCGGGGGACGCACAGATACGCAGTATTTT. Combining the CDR3 with reference TRBV19 and TRBJ2-3 gives the whole variable domain DGGITQSPKYLFRKEGQNVTLSCEQNLNHDAMYWYRQDPGQGLRLIYYSQIVNDFQKGDIAEGYSVSREKKESFPLTVTSAQKNPTAFYLCASSIRGGGRTDTQYFGPGTRLTVL.